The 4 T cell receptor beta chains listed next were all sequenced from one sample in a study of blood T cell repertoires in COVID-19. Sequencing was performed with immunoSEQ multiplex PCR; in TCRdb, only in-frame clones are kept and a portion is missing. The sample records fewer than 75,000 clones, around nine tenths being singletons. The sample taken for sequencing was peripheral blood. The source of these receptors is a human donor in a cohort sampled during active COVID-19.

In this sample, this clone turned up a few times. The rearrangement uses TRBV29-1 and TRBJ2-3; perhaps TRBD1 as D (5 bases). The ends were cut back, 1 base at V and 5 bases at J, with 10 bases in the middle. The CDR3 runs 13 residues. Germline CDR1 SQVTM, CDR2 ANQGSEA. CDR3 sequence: CSVEAGMGDTQYF. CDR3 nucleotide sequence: TGCAGCGTTGAAGCAGGGATGGGAGATACGCAGTATTTT.

The CDR3 coding sequence is TGTGCCAGCAGTTACGGCGGGAGCGGCTACGAGCAGTACTTC. This sequence encodes CASSYGGSGYEQYF. V is TRBV6-2 or TRBV6-3 and J is TRBJ2-7; 7 positions match TRBD2. The CDR3 runs 14 residues. V was pared by 2 bases and J by 3 bases, with 4 bases of the junction left unmatched. Germline-derived CDR1 and CDR2 are MNHEY and SVGEGT.

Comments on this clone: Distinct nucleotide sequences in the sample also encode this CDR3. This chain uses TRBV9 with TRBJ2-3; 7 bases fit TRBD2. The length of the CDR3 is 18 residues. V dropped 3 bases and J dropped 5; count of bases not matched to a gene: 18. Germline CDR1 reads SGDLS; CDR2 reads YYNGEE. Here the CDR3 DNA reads TGTGCCAGCAGCGCCAATGATTGGGGCGGGAGTAAGCAAGATACGCAGTATTTT. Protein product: CASSANDWGGSKQDTQYF.

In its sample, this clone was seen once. This CDR3 reads CASSLVPSRDEQFF. CDR3 in DNA: TGTGCCAGCAGCTTGGTTCCCTCGAGGGATGAGCAGTTCTTC. This chain connects TRBV5-5 to TRBJ2-1; a weak D match, TRBD2 (5 bases). CDR1 and CDR2 (germline): SGHKS, YYEKEE (reference sequence). The CDR3 length is 14 residues. Trimming stripped 0 bases from V and 8 bases from J, with 12 bases between. Full variable domain (rest looked up from reference TRBV5-5 and TRBJ2-1): DAGVTQSPTHLIKTRGQQVTLRCSPISGHKSVSWYQQVLGQGPQFIFQYYEKEERGRGNFPDRFSARQFPNYSSELNVNALLLGDSALYLCASSLVPSRDEQFFGPGTRLTVL.